These 22 T cell receptor beta chains share one sample of origin, sequenced in a study of T cell changes during pregnancy in multiple sclerosis. Using immunoSEQ multiplex PCR, the repertoire was profiled, and TCRdb retains in-frame clones only, with some absent. The data show about 83,000 clones, about 91% seen once. The sequenced sample was PBMCs, obtained in the first trimester of pregnancy. The origin of the receptors is a female donor in good health, serving as a control in a pregnancy study. Some clones in this sample may be carry-over from other donors' samples.

The gene calls are TRBV5-1 and TRBJ2-7; 8 nucleotides agree with TRBD1. Germline-derived CDR1 and CDR2 are SGHRS and YFSETQ. Trimming removed 4 bases from V and 0 bases from J; junction bases left unmatched: 9. CDR3 length: 16 amino acids. The chain's CDR3 is CASSPVTGDSSYEQYF. For the CDR3, the DNA is TGCGCCAGCAGCCCGGTGACAGGGGACAGCTCCTACGAGCAGTACTTC.

This rearrangement joins TRBV6-5 to TRBJ1-2; no firm D call. V lost 8 bases, J lost 8 bases, and 18 bases lay in between. The germline CDR1 and CDR2 sequences are MNHEY and SVGAGI. This CDR3 spans 13 amino acids. DNA of the CDR3: TGTGCCAGCCCTCCGGGAACGGGCGGGGGCTACACCTTC. Translated, it gives CASPPGTGGGYTF.

The chain employs TRBV2 and TRBJ1-6; TRBD1 agrees at 8 bases. The germline V gene has CDR1 SNHLY and CDR2 FYNNEI. The CDR3 has 14 residues. V was pared by 7 bases and J by 7 bases, with 6 bases of the junction left unmatched. This CDR3 reads CASKRDRSNSPLHF. CDR3 DNA: TGTGCCAGCAAGCGGGACAGGAGCAATTCACCCCTCCACTTT.

CDR3 in DNA: TGTGCCTGGAGTCGGGGACTTGACTACAATGAGCAGTTCTTC. It codes for CAWSRGLDYNEQFF. The chain joins TRBV30 to TRBJ2-1, with a weak D call TRBD2 (6 bases). Trimming took 2 bases from V and 3 from J, leaving 11 bases between them. The CDR3 is made up of 14 amino acids. CDR1 and CDR2 (germline): GTSNPN, SVGIG (reference sequence).

The gene calls are TRBV28 and TRBJ1-3; no clear D. Germline loops: CDR1 MDHEN, CDR2 SYDVKM. This CDR3 region has 14 residues. V gave up 3 bases and J gave up 0 bases, with 6 bases separating them. CDR3: CASSFMYSGNTIYF. The CDR3, as DNA: TGTGCCAGCAGTTTTATGTACTCTGGAAACACCATATATTTT.

V is TRBV5-6 and J is TRBJ2-3; tentative D call: TRBD1 (6 bases). CDR1 is SGHDT, CDR2 YYEEEE, per germline. The V gene lost 7 bases and the J gene lost 4 bases, with 10 bases spanning the gap. This CDR3 is built from 12 residues. The DNA for the CDR3 is TGTGCCAGCTTGGGGGCTGCAGATACGCAGTATTTT. Translation: CASLGAADTQYF.

The J gene is TRBJ2-7, the V gene TRBV28; 7 bases map to TRBD1. The junction had 13 bases not matched to a gene; V was cut back by 8 bases and J by 6 bases. The CDR3 spans 14 residues. Germline-derived CDR1 and CDR2 are MDHEN and SYDVKM. This chain's CDR3 is CASGLRDRGFEQYF. The CDR3 DNA follows: TGTGCCAGCGGCCTCCGGGACAGAGGCTTCGAGCAGTACTTC.

The V call is TRBV7-9, the J call TRBJ2-7; D not certain. The CDR3 is 13 residues long. V shed 1 base and J shed 2 bases, with 6 bases lying between them. Per germline, CDR1 SEHNR and CDR2 FQNEAQ (reference sequence). The CDR3 region has the DNA TGTGCCAGCAGCTTAGACAGTACCTACGAGCAGTACTTC. It specifies CASSLDSTYEQYF.

V gene TRBV5-1 combines with J gene TRBJ2-7; D call uncertain. The CDR3 has 14 residues. Germline V CDR1 and CDR2: SGHRS, YFSETQ. V was cut by 0 bases and J by 0 bases, with 7 bases left in between. The CDR3 region has the DNA TGCGCCAGCAGCTTGGATCCTAACTCCTACGAGCAGTACTTC. This translates into CASSLDPNSYEQYF.

CDR3 nucleotide sequence: TGTGCCAGCAGTGTTACAGGGGTGAGCACCGGGGAGCTGTTTTTT. Amino acids: CASSVTGVSTGELFF. The chain combines TRBV28 with TRBJ2-2; TRBD1 agrees at 7 bases. CDR3 length equals 15 residues. Germline V gene lookup returns CDR1 MDHEN and CDR2 SYDVKM. The ends lost 5 bases at V and 4 bases at J; junction bases unmatched: 7.

V usage is TRBV5-1 and J usage is TRBJ1-1, with a possible D match to TRBD1 (5 bases). The V and J ends lost 1 base and 5 bases respectively, with 21 bases between them. The germline gives CDR1 SGHRS, CDR2 YFSETQ. CDR3 length: 17 residues. The DNA for the CDR3 is TGCGCCAGCAGCTTGCTACCACACAGTGGGGGGTATACTGAAGCTTTCTTT. Its protein product is CASSLLPHSGGYTEAFF.

The V and J genes are TRBV19 and TRBJ1-1, with TRBD1 matching 9 bases. The CDR3 consists of 14 residues. Germline V lookup: CDR1 LNHDA, CDR2 SQIVND (reference sequence). With V trimmed by 6 bases and J by 2 bases, 4 bases remained unmatched. DNA of the CDR3: TGTGCCAGTAGACCTACAGGGGGCAACACTGAAGCTTTCTTT. This translates into CASRPTGGNTEAFF.

This clone was seen at least ten times. This chain joins TRBV5-1 and TRBJ2-7; 8 bases map to TRBD1. The junction had 5 bases not matched to a gene; V was cut back by 4 bases and J by 5 bases. CDR3 length: 13 residues. Germline V lookup: CDR1 SGHRS, CDR2 YFSETQ. In nucleotides, the CDR3 is TGCGCCAGCAGCGCGGACAGGGCTAACGAGCAGTACTTC. It specifies CASSADRANEQYF.

V is TRBV7-9 and J is TRBJ2-7; TRBD1 agrees at 9 bases. This CDR3 contains 14 residues. The V gene's germline CDR1 is SEHNR and CDR2 FQNEAQ (reference sequence). The V segment lost 6 bases and the J segment 3 bases; nucleotides outside the gene matches: 6. The CDR3 DNA follows: TGTGCCAGCAGTCCGGGACAGGGAAACTACGAGCAGTACTTC. It yields the protein CASSPGQGNYEQYF.

V is TRBV27 and J is TRBJ2-7; 8 bases match TRBD1. CDR3 length equals 16 residues. Germline V gives CDR1 MNHEY, CDR2 SMNVEV (reference sequence). Trimming at V came to 2 bases and at J to 5 bases, leaving 11 bases not matched to a gene. The CDR3 sequence: CASSLSSRGRVDEQYF. The DNA of the CDR3 is TGTGCCAGCAGTTTAAGCTCCAGGGGGCGGGTGGACGAGCAGTACTTC.

The chain joins TRBV19 to TRBJ2-3; weak D call: TRBD2 (6 bases). V was clipped by 8 bases and J by 0 bases, with 15 bases between them. Germline V gives CDR1 LNHDA, CDR2 SQIVND (reference sequence). The CDR3 extends over 15 amino acids. The CDR3 protein is CASGRNGPSTDTQYF. Here the CDR3 DNA reads TGTGCCAGTGGGAGGAACGGCCCTAGCACAGATACGCAGTATTTT.

The V gene is TRBV27, the J gene TRBJ1-4, with D hard to call. Germline V gene data show CDR1 as MNHEY and CDR2 as SMNVEV (reference sequence). Deletions cut 3 bases from V and 8 bases from J, with 10 bases between. The CDR3 has 13 amino acids. CDR3 in amino acids: CASSLGGREKLFF. The DNA of the CDR3 is TGTGCCAGCAGTTTGGGAGGGAGGGAAAAACTGTTTTTT.

The chain couples TRBV28 to TRBJ2-5; 9 positions agree with TRBD1. The CDR3 has 15 residues. Germline values: CDR1 MDHEN, CDR2 SYDVKM. J gave up 5 bases and V 7 bases, and 11 bases lay outside the gene matches. CDR3 residues: CASTPQGAGGETQYF. Here the CDR3 DNA reads TGTGCCAGCACCCCACAGGGGGCCGGAGGGGAGACCCAGTACTTC.

V is TRBV7-2 and J is TRBJ2-1; 9 nucleotides match TRBD1. The germline gives CDR1 SGHTA, CDR2 FQGNSA. This CDR3 region has 12 residues. V gave up 6 bases and J gave up 12 bases; unmatched junction bases: 6. CDR3 coding DNA: TGTGCCAGCAGTAGGGACAGGGATGGGCAGTTCTTC. Protein sequence: CASSRDRDGQFF.

The chain links TRBV2 to TRBJ1-5; D perhaps matches TRBD1 (6 bases). The CDR3 extends over 16 amino acids. V dropped 2 bases and J dropped 6 bases, with 17 bases sitting between them. CDR1 is SNHLY, CDR2 FYNNEI, per germline. CDR3 in DNA: TGTGCCAGCAGTGAACGGGGGGCGAGGTTGGGTCAGCCCCAGCATTTT. Encoded protein: CASSERGARLGQPQHF.

This rearrangement joins TRBV5-1 to TRBJ2-7; 7 bases fit TRBD1. V shed 0 bases and J 0 bases; nucleotides not matched to a gene: 3. This CDR3 contains 15 residues. Looked up from germline, CDR1 is SGHRS and CDR2 is YFSETQ. CDR3 nucleotides: TGCGCCAGCAGCTTGGGTGGGACAGCCTCCTACGAGCAGTACTTC. Translated, it gives CASSLGGTASYEQYF.

The rearrangement uses TRBV19 and TRBJ1-5; D call uncertain. CDR1 is LNHDA, CDR2 SQIVND, per germline (reference sequence). This CDR3 is built from 13 residues. Trimming pared 5 bases from V and 0 bases from J, leaving 5 bases between. In nucleotides, the CDR3 is TGTGCCAGTAGTCCCTATAGCAATCAGCCCCAGCATTTT. Encoded protein: CASSPYSNQPQHF. The full variable domain, with the rest looked up from reference TRBV19 and TRBJ1-5, is DGGITQSPKYLFRKEGQNVTLSCEQNLNHDAMYWYRQDPGQGLRLIYYSQIVNDFQKGDIAEGYSVSREKKESFPLTVTSAQKNPTAFYLCASSPYSNQPQHFGDGTRLSIL.